The 21 T cell receptor beta chains below come from one sample, sequenced in a study of blood T cells in healthy people across ages. The second PCR ran roughly 7 to 11 cycles with a sample-barcoded 5' primer and J-beta primers. One entry per CDR3 protein, called by TCRdb with MiXCR from the 5' RACE reads. In the table there are 650,000 to 900,000 distinct CDR3 sequences, 60% to 80% of which are singletons. The sequenced sample was blood. The receptors were sampled from a man in his thirties or forties in good health.

The genes are TRBV5-1 and TRBJ2-7, with D possibly called TRBD1 or TRBD2 (5 bases each). The CDR3 is 13 amino acids. V dropped 6 bases and J dropped 1 base, with 11 bases sitting between them. Per germline, CDR1 SGHRS and CDR2 YFSETQ. CDR3 loop: CASNRDGSYEQYF. CDR3 nucleotide sequence: TGCGCCAGCAACCGGGACGGATCCTACGAGCAGTACTTC.

The chain joins TRBV27 to TRBJ2-1; possible D gene TRBD2, 6 bases. Trimming left V 8 bases short and J 6 bases short, with 17 bases between. CDR3 length: 14 residues. CDR1 and CDR2 from the germline V gene are MNHEY and SMNVEV (reference sequence). CDR3 protein: CASGIWTRGNEQFF. CDR3 DNA sequence: TGTGCCAGCGGTATATGGACGCGGGGCAATGAGCAGTTCTTC.

This clonotype was picked up many times. The V gene is TRBV12-3 or TRBV12-4, the J gene TRBJ2-7; a possible D gene is TRBD2 (6 bases). The ends were cut back, 6 bases at V and 3 bases at J, with 9 bases in the middle. The CDR3 is 12 residues long. The CDR3 loop reads CASSFGSYEQYF. CDR3 DNA sequence: TGTGCCAGCAGCTTCGGGAGCTACGAGCAGTACTTC.

V usage is TRBV27 and J usage is TRBJ2-1; 7 bases agree with TRBD1. CDR3 length equals 14 residues. The ends lost 6 bases at V and 4 bases at J; junction bases unmatched: 6. Germline loops: CDR1 MNHEY, CDR2 SMNVEV (reference sequence). The CDR3 DNA follows: TGTGCCAGCAGAAATAACAGGGGATACAATGAGCAGTTCTTC. Protein sequence: CASRNNRGYNEQFF.

This clonotype occurred a few times. The chain carries TRBV29-1 and TRBJ2-1; TRBD2 is a possible D gene (6 bases). The J call is in doubt because the DNA end fits TRBJ2-7 better. The CDR3 is 14 amino acids. Germline values: CDR1 SQVTM, CDR2 ANQGSEA. Here the CDR3 DNA reads TGCAGCGTGACGGGGGTGGTGGGAAACAATGAGCAGTACTTC. Translation: CSVTGVVGNNEQYF.

The rearrangement joins TRBV29-1 to TRBJ2-5; the D gene is possibly TRBD1 (5 bases). This CDR3 has 12 amino acids. CDR1 is SQVTM and CDR2 is ANQGSEA in the germline V gene. The ends were cut back, 3 bases at V and 3 bases at J, with 8 bases in the middle. The CDR3 DNA follows: TGCAGCGTTGATAGCAGGGAAGAGACCCAGTACTTC. Translating gives CSVDSREETQYF.

This clonotype was seen more than once but under ten times. The rearrangement uses TRBV6-5 and TRBJ1-2, with a possible D match to TRBD1 (6 bases). The CDR3 totals 14 residues. Per the germline V gene, CDR1 is MNHEY and CDR2 is SVGAGI. The V end was cut by 5 bases, the J end by 4 bases, with 14 bases between. This CDR3 reads CASSNDRSVYGYTF. CDR3 in DNA: TGTGCCAGCAGTAATGACAGGAGCGTCTATGGCTACACCTTC.

This chain joins TRBV12-3 or TRBV12-4 and TRBJ2-3, with TRBD2 as a possible D gene (5 bases). The CDR3 consists of 15 residues. V lost 1 base, J lost 0 bases, and 8 bases lay in between. The CDR3 region is CASSLETGSTDTQYF. Here the CDR3 DNA reads TGTGCCAGCAGTTTAGAAACGGGGAGCACAGATACGCAGTATTTT.

The rearrangement links TRBV12-3 or TRBV12-4 to TRBJ2-1; D possibly uses TRBD1 or TRBD2 (6 bases each). Trimming removed 7 bases at V and 3 bases at J, with 16 bases between. CDR3 size: 15 residues. The CDR3 is CASTPYGGRYNEQFF. The DNA for the CDR3 is TGTGCCAGCACCCCTTATGGGGGGCGCTACAATGAGCAGTTCTTC.

This clonotype was recorded only once. This chain connects TRBV29-1 to TRBJ2-3, with a tentative D call TRBD1 (5 bases). Looked up from germline, CDR1 is SQVTM and CDR2 is ANQGSEA. This CDR3 has 10 residues. The CDR3 region is CGARTDTQYF. CDR3 nucleotide sequence: TGCGGGGCTCGCACAGATACGCAGTATTTT.

This chain joins TRBV7-2 and TRBJ2-5, with D tentatively TRBD2 (6 bases). The V gene lost 2 bases and the J gene lost 11 bases, with 21 bases spanning the gap. Germline V gives CDR1 SGHTA, CDR2 FQGNSA. The CDR3 is 15 residues long. The CDR3 is CASSLQTATPREQYF. The DNA for the CDR3 is TGTGCCAGCAGCTTACAAACGGCTACCCCTCGGGAGCAGTACTTC.

The chain has TRBV28 and TRBJ2-7, with D possibly being TRBD1 or TRBD2 (5 bases each). V was pared by 5 bases and J by 5 bases, with 13 bases between. The V gene's germline CDR1 is MDHEN and CDR2 SYDVKM. The CDR3 consists of 13 residues. As DNA, the CDR3 is TGTGCCAGCAGTGGGGGTTGGGTTAACGAGCAGTACTTC. It translates to CASSGGWVNEQYF.

The chain couples TRBV20-1 to TRBJ2-1; 14 nucleotides agree with TRBD2. CDR3 length: 13 amino acids. Germline V lookup: CDR1 DFQATT, CDR2 SNEGSKA (reference sequence). V shed 8 bases, J shed 8 bases, and the junction held 5 bases outside the gene matches. Here the CDR3 DNA reads TGCAGTTGGACTAGCGGGGGGATGGATGAGCAGTTCTTC. It yields the protein CSWTSGGMDEQFF.

The chain joins TRBV4-1 to TRBJ2-1, with D possibly TRBD1 on 5 matching bases. This CDR3 is built from 16 residues. Trimming cost V 1 base and J 4 bases, with 14 bases left between them. From germline, CDR1 is MGHRA and CDR2 YSYEKL. CDR3 nucleotide sequence: TGCGCCAGCAGCCAAGTTCGGAAGGGGCCATACAATGAGCAGTTCTTC. Its protein product is CASSQVRKGPYNEQFF.

This clonotype was picked up one time. CDR3 protein: CAIATGSYNEQFF. The CDR3 region has the DNA TGTGCCATTGCAACCGGGTCATACAATGAGCAGTTCTTC. V gene TRBV11-1 combines with J gene TRBJ2-1, with D uncertain. Trimming shortened V by 10 bases and J by 4 bases, and 14 bases separated the two germline ends. CDR1 and CDR2 (germline): SGHAT, FQDESV (reference sequence). The CDR3 covers 13 residues.

The chain couples TRBV6-6 to TRBJ2-1, with a weak D call TRBD1 (6 bases). Trimming shortened V by 5 bases and J by 5 bases, and 19 bases separated the two germline ends. The germline V gene encodes CDR1 MNHNY and CDR2 SVGAGI (reference sequence). This CDR3 is 16 amino acids long. The CDR3 DNA reads as TGTGCCAGCAGTCCCCCTGGGACAAGGGGAAACAATGAGCAGTTCTTC. It encodes CASSPPGTRGNNEQFF.

This clonotype was seen a few times. The CDR3, as DNA: TGTGCCAGCAGTATTTCGGGACAGGGATACGAGCAGTACTTC. It encodes CASSISGQGYEQYF. This rearrangement joins TRBV28 to TRBJ2-7; 9 bases line up with TRBD1. The CDR3 loop spans 14 amino acids. Looked up from germline, CDR1 is MDHEN and CDR2 is SYDVKM. V lost 5 bases and J lost 4; bases outside the gene matches: 6.

The genes are TRBV15 and TRBJ2-7, with D possibly being TRBD2 (5 bases). Gene TRBJ2-5 matches the end of the DNA better, so the J call may be wrong. Germline loops: CDR1 LNHNV, CDR2 YYDKDF (reference sequence). CDR3 length: 13 amino acids. CDR3 in amino acids: CATSRVAEGTQYF. CDR3 DNA sequence: TGTGCCACCAGCAGAGTCGCCGAGGGGACCCAGTACTTC.

The V and J genes are TRBV9 and TRBJ2-3, with TRBD1 identical over 7 bases. V shed 0 bases, J shed 0 bases, and the junction held 4 bases outside the gene matches. The CDR3 has 16 amino acids. The germline gives CDR1 SGDLS, CDR2 YYNGEE. CDR3 DNA: TGTGCCAGCAGCGTAGGTACAGGGGCTAGCACAGATACGCAGTATTTT. It is translated as CASSVGTGASTDTQYF.

The chain uses TRBV7-2 and TRBJ2-3; 11 bases match TRBD2. Germline V lookup: CDR1 SGHTA, CDR2 FQGNSA. The V segment lost 11 bases and the J segment 4 bases; nucleotides outside the gene matches: 5. CDR3 size: 13 residues. This CDR3 reads CAGSGGAADTQYF. The CDR3 region has the DNA TGTGCCGGTAGCGGGGGGGCGGCAGATACGCAGTATTTT.

This clonotype was recorded only once. V is TRBV6-5 and J is TRBJ2-7, with TRBD2 matching over 9 bases. Trimming cost V 1 base and J 0 bases; bases outside gene matches: 7. The CDR3 loop spans 17 amino acids. Germline CDR1 reads MNHEY; CDR2 reads SVGAGI. This CDR3 is CASSYFLAGSSSYEQYF. CDR3 sequence (DNA): TGTGCCAGCAGTTACTTCCTAGCGGGGTCCAGCTCCTACGAGCAGTACTTC.